This entry concerns a single TCR beta chain. Its antigen remains unidentified. There are no base qualities to consult, and no much larger clone falls within one base. The sample originates from a study of blood T cells in healthy people across ages (dated by TCRdb to the mid-2010s). For the study in its entirety: In model experiments, template switching captured roughly one uniquely barcoded TCR beta cDNA molecule for every two T cells. To track age-related changes in TCR beta repertoire diversity, the study relied on deep sequencing normalized with unique cDNA molecular identifiers. Four age groups were formed from the donors: young (average about 15 years), middle-aged (just under 40), aged (about 68) and long-lived (approximately 80). Donors of different ages were randomly distributed across sequencing lanes to avoid experimental bias. Using the same blood draw, the study looked at two additional independent replicas of 1 million unique cDNA reads for two donors, one aged 18 to 30 and the other aged 80 or older.

Libraries were prepared through 5' RACE. TCRdb lists the instrument as Illumina HiSeq 2500. A second PCR of about 7 to 12 cycles was run with a J-beta primer mix and a sample-barcoded 5' primer. Each TCR beta cDNA molecule received a unique molecular identifier from a template-switch 5' adaptor carrying 12 random nucleotides. At least 2.5 million CDR3-containing paired-end reads were obtained from each sample. First-strand cDNA was synthesized from all RNA with the Mint cDNA synthesis kit, primed by a TRBC-specific oligonucleotide. After uracil-DNA glycosylase treatment, a first 18-cycle PCR used universal primers M1SS and BC2_uni_R on all cDNA. Regarding the original processing steps: Each sample was normalized by randomly selecting 1 million high-quality reads, each carrying a distinct molecular identifier. Reads sharing molecular identifiers were discarded rather than binned into consensus sequences. MiTCR, run with a Q25 quality threshold and the strictest error-elimination algorithm, handled CDR3 identification, clonotype clustering and error correction. Lower-bound total TCR beta diversity was estimated with a nonparametric unseen species model using Euler transformation. The raw public reads went through TCRdb reprocessing: fastp at Q25, MiXCR clone calling, in-frame beta chains kept. Identical CDR3 protein sequences are pooled into one entry, listed with their most common genes and DNA. TCRdb assigned the V and J calls; the authors' analysis was not used. The sample records around 650,000 distinct CDR3 sequences, roughly 43% of which are singletons. About 30% of the sample is in the top ten clones.

General conclusions and limits of the study: Compared with the aged group, the long-lived group had more naive CD4+ T cells, fewer expanded clones and increased TCR diversity, a pattern suggesting age selection. Donor CMV infection status was unknown, potentially confounding age-related changes in expanded clonotypes. There was a strong correlation between observed TCR beta diversity and the percentage of naive T cells measured by flow cytometry. Total diversity estimates from one million sequenced T cells were considered lower bounds and underestimates. Because profiling used bulk unsorted PBMCs, naive and antigen-experienced compartments could not be compared conclusively. Observed TCR beta diversity per million T cells fell roughly linearly with age, and a significant reduction was already apparent by age roughly 40.

The CDR3 measures 19 amino acids from cysteine to phenylalanine. Only CDR3 DNA is held: 57 bases, read in frame from base 1. Unmatched junction bases come to 14, with V trimmed by 4 bases and J by 1 base. CDR1 DFQATT and CDR2 SNEGSKA are derived from the germline V gene (reference sequence). The 39 donors, aged about 6 to 100 years, were systemically healthy Caucasian individuals from Russia. Approximately 10 milliliters of peripheral blood were collected from each donor into EDTA-treated Vacutainer tubes. Ficoll-Paque density-gradient centrifugation was used to isolate PBMCs, with at least 7 million per sample. Trizol reagent was used to extract total RNA from PBMCs, with at least 5.5 micrograms per sample. Naive CD45RAhigh/CD27high T cell percentages were measured by flow cytometry on a PBMC aliquot from every donor.

The source is an older man in good health. The specimen was blood. The rearrangement combines TRBV20-1 with TRBJ2-3, with 13 bases in between that match TRBD2. In nucleotide form, the sequence is TGCAGTGCTAACCCTGGACTAGCGGGAGCAATGGGCCGCACAGATACGCAGTATTTT. It encodes CSANPGLAGAMGRTDTQYF.